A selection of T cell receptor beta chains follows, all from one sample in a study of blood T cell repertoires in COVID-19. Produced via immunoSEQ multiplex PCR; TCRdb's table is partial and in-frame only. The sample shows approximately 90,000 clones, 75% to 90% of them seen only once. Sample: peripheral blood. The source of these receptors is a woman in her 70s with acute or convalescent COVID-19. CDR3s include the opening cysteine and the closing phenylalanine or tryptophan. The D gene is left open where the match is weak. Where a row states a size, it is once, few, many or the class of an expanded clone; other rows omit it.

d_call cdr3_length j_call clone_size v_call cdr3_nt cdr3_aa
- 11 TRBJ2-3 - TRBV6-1 TGTGCCAGCAGTGAAACTTATACGCAGTATTTT CASSETYTQYF
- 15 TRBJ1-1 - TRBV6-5 TGTGCCAGCAGAACCGCCGGGGGGTCACGCACTGAAGCTTTCTTT CASRTAGGSRTEAFF
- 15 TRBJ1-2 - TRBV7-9 TGTGCCAGCAGCTTAGCTGGGACTAACTTCTATGGCTACACCTTC CASSLAGTNFYGYTF
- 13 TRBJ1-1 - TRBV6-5 TGTGCCAGCAGTAAGACTGAGAACACTGAAGCTTTCTTT CASSKTENTEAFF
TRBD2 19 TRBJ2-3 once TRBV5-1 TGCGCCAGCAGCCCCTATCCGGGACTAGCGGGGTCGAGTTTAGATACGCAGTATTTT CASSPYPGLAGSSLDTQYF
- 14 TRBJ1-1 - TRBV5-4 TGTGCCAGCAGCAGACAGCCGGAGAACACTGAAGCTTTCTTT CASSRQPENTEAFF
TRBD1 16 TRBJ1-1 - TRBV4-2 TGTGCCAGCAGCCAAACTCAAGGACAGGGGAACACTGAAGCTTTCTTT CASSQTQGQGNTEAFF
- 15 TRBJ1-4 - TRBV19 TGTGCCAGTAGTATCCTCCAACAACCTAGAACAAAACTGTTTTTT CASSILQQPRTKLFF
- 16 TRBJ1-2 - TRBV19 TGTGCCAGTAGTATAGACTTGGCAGGGCGAGCCTATGGCTACACCTTC CASSIDLAGRAYGYTF
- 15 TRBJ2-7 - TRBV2 TGTGCCAGCAGTGGAGGGATGGCAGAGACCTACGAGCAGTACTTC CASSGGMAETYEQYF
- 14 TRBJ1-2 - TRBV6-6 TGTGCCAGCAGTTCAAGGACAGCTAACTATGGCTACACCTTC CASSSRTANYGYTF
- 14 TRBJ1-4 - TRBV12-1 TGTGCCAGCAGCTTTTGGACTTTCAATGAAAAACTGTTTTTT CASSFWTFNEKLFF
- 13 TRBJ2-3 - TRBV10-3 TGTGCCATCAGTGAGGGGGCCGGGGATACGCAGTATTTT CAISEGAGDTQYF
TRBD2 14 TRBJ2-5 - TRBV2 TGTGCCAGCAGCCGGACTAGCGGCCAAGAGACCCAGTACTTC CASSRTSGQETQYF
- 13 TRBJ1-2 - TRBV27 TGTGCCAGCAGTGCAGGGTCTGTCTATGGCTACACCTTC CASSAGSVYGYTF
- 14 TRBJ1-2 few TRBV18 TGTGCCAGCTCACTACCGGGGGGAGAATATGGCTACACCTTC CASSLPGGEYGYTF
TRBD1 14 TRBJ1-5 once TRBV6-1 TGTGCCAGCAGTGAATTACAGGGGAATCAGCCCCAGCATTTT CASSELQGNQPQHF
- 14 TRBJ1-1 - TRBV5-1 TGCGCCAGCAGCTTGACAACCCCGAACACTGAAGCTTTCTTT CASSLTTPNTEAFF
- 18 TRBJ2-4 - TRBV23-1 TGCGCCAGCAGTCACCCACAAAACAGGGGACTAGCCAAAAACATTCAGTACTTC CASSHPQNRGLAKNIQYF
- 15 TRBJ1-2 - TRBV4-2 TGTGCCAGCAGCCAAGATTCCCTTTCCGTCTATGGCTACACCTTC CASSQDSLSVYGYTF
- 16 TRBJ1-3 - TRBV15 TGTGCCACCAGCAGAGTAGGTTCGGCAGCGGGGAACACCATATATTTT CATSRVGSAAGNTIYF
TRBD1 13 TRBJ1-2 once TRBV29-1 TGCAGCGTGACCGGGACAGGCTCCTATGGCTACACCTTC CSVTGTGSYGYTF
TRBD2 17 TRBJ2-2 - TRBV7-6 TGTGCCAGCAGCTCAACTAGCGGGAGTTCGGGCACCGGGGAGCTGTTTTTT CASSSTSGSSGTGELFF
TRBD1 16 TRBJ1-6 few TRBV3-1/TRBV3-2 TGTGCCAGCAGCCAAACCCGGACAGGGCTTAATTCACCCCTCCACTTT CASSQTRTGLNSPLHF
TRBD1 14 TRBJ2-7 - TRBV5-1 TGCGCCAGCCGAATACAGGGGGGTATGGACGAGCAGTACTTC CASRIQGGMDEQYF
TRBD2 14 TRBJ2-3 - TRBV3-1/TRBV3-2 TGTGCCAGCAGCTCTAGCGGGCCCACAGATACGCAGTATTTT CASSSSGPTDTQYF
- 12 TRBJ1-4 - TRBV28 TGTGCCAGCAGTTTAAGCCTCGGCCAGCGATTTTTT CASSLSLGQRFF
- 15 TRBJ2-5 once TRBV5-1 TGCGCCAGCAGCTTGGATGGCGGGGCCCAAGAGACCCAGTACTTC CASSLDGGAQETQYF